This is a list of T cell receptor beta chains from one sample in a study of blood T cell repertoires in COVID-19. Profiled with immunoSEQ multiplex PCR; TCRdb holds only in-frame clones, not every one. The sample includes about 95,000 clones, more than 80% of them seen just once. The sequenced sample was peripheral blood. The receptors originated from a man aged 50 to 59 with COVID-19, enrolled during active disease. The conserved cysteine and the conserved F or W are not part of the CDR3 here.

cdr3_aa j_call v_call cdr3_length
ASSRIRDSNTGELF TRBJ2-2 TRBV4-1 14
ASSLDSGGTEAF TRBJ1-1 TRBV5-1 12
AWTTGTGVLGGYT TRBJ1-2 TRBV30 13
ASSLVISGGANEQF TRBJ2-1 TRBV7-2 14
ASGVQGWDYGYT TRBJ1-2 TRBV18 12
ASSQGTGSSGANVLT TRBJ2-6 TRBV3-1/TRBV3-2 15
SAGGGGSIEAF TRBJ1-1 TRBV20-1 11
ASSYGSNYGYT TRBJ1-2 TRBV13 11
ASSESRANYGYT TRBJ1-2 TRBV10-2 12
ASSFDRPNEKLF TRBJ1-4 TRBV5-1 12
ASSSLPRQGARGYGYT TRBJ1-2 TRBV7-9 16
ASSLRGIGGQTDTQY TRBJ2-3 TRBV5-6 15
ASNPRGGNEQF TRBJ2-1 TRBV6-6 11
ASSSGDRYNQPQH TRBJ1-5 TRBV27 13
ASSVRRDDAGGYT TRBJ1-2 TRBV9 13
ASSSRRRAGYGYT TRBJ1-2 TRBV4-3 13
ASRRDTYEQY TRBJ2-7 TRBV6-5 10
ASSLGRGEQY TRBJ2-7 TRBV12-3/TRBV12-4 10
ASSEVQGTTQH TRBJ1-5 TRBV6-1 11
ASSQGLPLGADTGELF TRBJ2-2 TRBV3-1/TRBV3-2 16
ASRSGQSYNEQF TRBJ2-1 TRBV2 12
ASSLYLLNNSPLH TRBJ1-6 TRBV2 13
ATRGLGGGYT TRBJ1-2 TRBV15 10
ASSSTRDRGNEQF TRBJ2-1 TRBV27 13
ASSHGTGRHTFYGYT TRBJ1-2 TRBV6-4 15
ASRNPGQHSGANVLT TRBJ2-6 TRBV3-1/TRBV3-2 15
ASSLAGQITEAF TRBJ1-1 TRBV5-6 12
AWSVRTGGGYT TRBJ1-2 TRBV30 11